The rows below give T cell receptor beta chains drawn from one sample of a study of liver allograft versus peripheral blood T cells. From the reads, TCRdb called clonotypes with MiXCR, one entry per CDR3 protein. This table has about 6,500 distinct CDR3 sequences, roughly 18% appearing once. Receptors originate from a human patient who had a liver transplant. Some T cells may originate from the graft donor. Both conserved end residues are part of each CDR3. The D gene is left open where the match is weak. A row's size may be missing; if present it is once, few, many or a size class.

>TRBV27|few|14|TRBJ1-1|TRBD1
TGTGCCAGCAGTCCCGGGACAGGGAACACTGAAGCTTTCTTT
CASSPGTGNTEAFF
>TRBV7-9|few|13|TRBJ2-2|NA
TGTGCCAGCAGCTTCAATTTGGTCGGGGAGCTGTTTTTT
CASSFNLVGELFF
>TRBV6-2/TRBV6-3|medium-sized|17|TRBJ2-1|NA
TGTGCCAGCAGTTACCCTAGGGACGGGGCTACCTACAATGAGCAGTTCTTC
CASSYPRDGATYNEQFF
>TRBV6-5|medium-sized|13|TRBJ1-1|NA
TGTGCCAGCAGTTCCTCCTCGGTAATTGAAGCTTTCTTT
CASSSSSVIEAFF
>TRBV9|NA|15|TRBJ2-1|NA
TGTGCCAGCAGCGTATCCGGGACCCCCTACAATGAGCAGTTCTTC
CASSVSGTPYNEQFF
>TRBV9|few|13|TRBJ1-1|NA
TGTGCCAGCAGCTCCGGGGCAAACACTGAAGCTTTCTTT
CASSSGANTEAFF
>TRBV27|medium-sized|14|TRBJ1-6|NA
TGTGCCAGCAGTTTAAGTCGGCCCCCATCACCCCTCCACTTT
CASSLSRPPSPLHF
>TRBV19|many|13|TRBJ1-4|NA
TGTGCCAGTAGTAAGGGAACTAATGAAAAACTGTTTTTT
CASSKGTNEKLFF
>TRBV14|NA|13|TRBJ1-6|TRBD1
TGTGCCAGCAGCCGGGACAGATATTCACCCCTCCACTTT
CASSRDRYSPLHF
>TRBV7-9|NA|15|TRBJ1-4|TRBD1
TGTGCCAGCAGTCGCAAACAGGGGGGTCAATTAAAACTGTTTTTT
CASSRKQGGQLKLFF
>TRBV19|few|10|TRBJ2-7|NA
TGTGCCATTTCCCGTAACGAGCAGTACTTC
CAISRNEQYF
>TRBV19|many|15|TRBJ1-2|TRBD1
TGTGCCAGTGAGGCTAAGGACAGGCGCCTACATGGCTACACCTTC
CASEAKDRRLHGYTF
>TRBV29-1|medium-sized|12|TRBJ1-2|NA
TGCAGCGTTGGGTGGGGCCAGGGAGGCTACACCTTC
CSVGWGQGGYTF
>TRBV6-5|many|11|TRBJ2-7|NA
TGTGCCAGCAGTTACGGGGTCGGGCAGTACTTC
CASSYGVGQYF